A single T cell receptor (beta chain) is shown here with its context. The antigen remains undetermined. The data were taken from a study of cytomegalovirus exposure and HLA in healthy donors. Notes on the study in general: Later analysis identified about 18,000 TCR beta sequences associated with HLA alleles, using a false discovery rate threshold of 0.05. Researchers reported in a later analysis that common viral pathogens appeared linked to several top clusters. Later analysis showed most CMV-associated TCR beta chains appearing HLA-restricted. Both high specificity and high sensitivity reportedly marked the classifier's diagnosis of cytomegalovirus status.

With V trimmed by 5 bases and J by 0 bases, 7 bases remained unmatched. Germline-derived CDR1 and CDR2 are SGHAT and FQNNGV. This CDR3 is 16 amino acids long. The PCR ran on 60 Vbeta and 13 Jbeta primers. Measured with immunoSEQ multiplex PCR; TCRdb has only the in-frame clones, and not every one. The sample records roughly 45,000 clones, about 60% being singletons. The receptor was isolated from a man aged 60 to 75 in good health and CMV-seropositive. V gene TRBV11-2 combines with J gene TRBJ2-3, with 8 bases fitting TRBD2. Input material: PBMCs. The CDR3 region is CASSETSGKSTDTQYF. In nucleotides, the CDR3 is TGTGCCAGCAGCGAAACTAGCGGAAAAAGCACAGATACGCAGTATTTT.